Shown below are 3 T cell receptor beta chains from a single sample sequenced in a study of shared clonotypes between healthy human individuals. TCRdb's copy holds only in-frame clones and misses some; the assay was immunoSEQ multiplex PCR. Of over 2 million clones listed, roughly 96% are singletons. The sample was naive CD4+ T cells sorted from blood. The subset was: CD45RA+ positively selected. These TCRs come from a man aged 18-30 years in good health.

The genes are TRBV4-3 and TRBJ2-7; 9 bases map to TRBD1. The V and J ends lost 1 base and 4 bases, in that order; junction bases with no gene match: 2. Germline-derived CDR1 and CDR2 are LGHNA and YSLEER. The CDR3 has 14 residues. The CDR3 loop is CASSQGDRGYEQYF. CDR3 DNA: TGCGCCAGCAGCCAAGGTGACAGGGGGTACGAGCAGTACTTC.

J is TRBJ1-1 and V is TRBV28; TRBD1 might be the D (5 bases). Trimming cost V 11 bases and J 6 bases, with 22 bases left between them. The CDR3 runs 14 residues. Germline CDR1 and CDR2: MDHEN and SYDVKM. The CDR3 reads CAHLGRGLGSEAFF. CDR3 DNA sequence: TGTGCCCATCTGGGGCGGGGCCTGGGATCTGAAGCTTTCTTT. The whole variable domain, filled in from reference TRBV28 and TRBJ1-1, reads DVKVTQSSRYLVKRTGEKVFLECVQDMDHENMFWYRQDPGLGLRLIYFSYDVKMKEKGDIPEGYSVSREKKERFSLILESASTNQTSMYLCAHLGRGLGSEAFFGQGTRLTVV.

The gene calls are TRBV6-6 and TRBJ1-1, with D maybe TRBD1 (6 bases). CDR3 length: 14 residues. The V end lost 5 bases, the J end lost 1 base, and 11 bases lay between the germline ends. The germline gives CDR1 MNHNY, CDR2 SVGAGI (reference sequence). This chain's CDR3 is CASSRGGRNTEAFF. In nucleotides, the CDR3 is TGTGCCAGCAGTAGAGGGGGTAGGAACACTGAAGCTTTCTTT.